The rows below give T cell receptor beta chains drawn from one sample of a study of blood T cell repertoires in COVID-19. Generated by immunoSEQ multiplex PCR, the TCRdb table keeps only in-frame clones and is missing some. Of over 95,000 clones in the sample, over 70% are singletons; the top ten hold roughly 1.6%. The sequencing sample was made of peripheral blood. These receptors were taken from a man in his fifties with acute or convalescent COVID-19. Each CDR3 is given with its conserved first and last residue. A D gene is named only where the DNA matches it firmly. The listing skips clone size in some rows; elsewhere it reads once, few, many or a size class.

CDR3 DNA	CDR3 protein	D gene	J gene	V gene	clone size
TGTGCCAGCAGCGTAGACGAGCGGGGAGCCTATGGCTACACCTTC	CASSVDERGAYGYTF	.	TRBJ1-2	TRBV9	.
TGTGCCAGCAGCTCAACTAGCGGGGGTTACAATGAGCAGTTCTTC	CASSSTSGGYNEQFF	TRBD2	TRBJ2-1	TRBV11-2	.
TGTGCCAGCAGCGTAGCCGGGACAGGGGCAACAGATACGCAGTATTTT	CASSVAGTGATDTQYF	TRBD1	TRBJ2-3	TRBV9	.
TGTGCCAGCAGCCCGGAGGGGCGTTATAACTATGGCTACACCTTC	CASSPEGRYNYGYTF	.	TRBJ1-2	TRBV14	.
TGTGCCTGGAGTGTCCGGAGAGGTCGATCACCCCTCCACTTT	CAWSVRRGRSPLHF	.	TRBJ1-6	TRBV30	few
TGTGCCAGTAGTAAAGCAGGGGCAATGGCTTTCTTT	CASSKAGAMAFF	.	TRBJ1-1	TRBV19	many
TGCGCCAGCAGGACGGGGGGGCCGGTTCTACAGACCCAGTACTTC	CASRTGGPVLQTQYF	TRBD2	TRBJ2-5	TRBV5-1	.
TGTGCCAGCAGTTACGCGGGGACAGGGTTCTACGAGCAGTACTTC	CASSYAGTGFYEQYF	TRBD1	TRBJ2-7	TRBV6-5	.
TGCAGTGCTAGTGAGGGCCGATATAGCAATCAGCCCCAGCATTTT	CSASEGRYSNQPQHF	.	TRBJ1-5	TRBV20-1	.
TGTGCCAGCACCAGACAGGGCACAGATACGCAGTATTTT	CASTRQGTDTQYF	.	TRBJ2-3	TRBV27	.
TGTGCCAGCAGCTCCGCATGGGGGGGGCGTGGCACAGATACGCAGTATTTT	CASSSAWGGRGTDTQYF	.	TRBJ2-3	TRBV3-1/TRBV3-2	.
TGTGCCAGCAGCCCGTCGACAGGGGGGCCCCGCACAGATACGCAGTATTTT	CASSPSTGGPRTDTQYF	TRBD1	TRBJ2-3	TRBV7-3	.
TGTGCCAGCAGTGAAGATTTCGGGATTCCAAATGAAAAACTGTTTTTT	CASSEDFGIPNEKLFF	.	TRBJ1-4	TRBV2	.
TGTGCCAGCAGCTTAGGCGACAGGGCCTACAATGAGCAGTTCTTC	CASSLGDRAYNEQFF	TRBD1	TRBJ2-1	TRBV11-2	.
TGTGCCAGCTCACCGGGGCCCTCGAACACCGGGGAGCTGTTTTTT	CASSPGPSNTGELFF	.	TRBJ2-2	TRBV18	.
TGTGCCAGTAGTATTTGGACACCAGTCTCTGGAAACACCATATATTTT	CASSIWTPVSGNTIYF	.	TRBJ1-3	TRBV19	.
TGTGCCAGCAGCACGGACAGGACGAGGCCTGAAGCTTTCTTT	CASSTDRTRPEAFF	TRBD1	TRBJ1-1	TRBV6-5	.
TGTGCCAGCAGCTTGCCACAGGGGACGAACACCGGGGAGCTGTTTTTT	CASSLPQGTNTGELFF	TRBD1	TRBJ2-2	TRBV5-4	.
TGTGCCACCCGGGACAGGGACGAGCAGTACTTC	CATRDRDEQYF	TRBD1	TRBJ2-7	TRBV19	.
TGTGCCAGCAGCAAAGGAGGACTAGCGGAGGAGACCCAGTACTTC	CASSKGGLAEETQYF	TRBD2	TRBJ2-5	TRBV11-3	.
TGTGCCAGCAGCTATTCCGGGGGGCCTTACAATGAGCAGTTCTTC	CASSYSGGPYNEQFF	.	TRBJ2-1	TRBV9	few
TGCGCCAGCAGCTTCACAGGGTCGGTTAATTCACCCCTCCACTTT	CASSFTGSVNSPLHF	.	TRBJ1-6	TRBV5-1	.
TGCGCCAGCAGCCCAGGGAACTATGGCTACACCTTC	CASSPGNYGYTF	.	TRBJ1-2	TRBV5-1	.
TGTGCTAGTGGTTTAGGGGAATCTAATCAGCCCCAGCATTTT	CASGLGESNQPQHF	.	TRBJ1-5	TRBV12-5	few
TGCAGCGTTGAGCGGGGTGGCTATGGCTACACCTTC	CSVERGGYGYTF	.	TRBJ1-2	TRBV29-1	.
TGCGCCAGCAGTCCCGGGACTAGCGCAGATACGCAGTATTTT	CASSPGTSADTQYF	TRBD2	TRBJ2-3	TRBV5-1	.
TGTGCCACCAGCTCCCGGACAGGGAGGAACACTGAAGCTTTCTTT	CATSSRTGRNTEAFF	TRBD1	TRBJ1-1	TRBV15	.
TGTGCCAGCAGCATTCGACCAGGGAGAAACACCATATATTTT	CASSIRPGRNTIYF	.	TRBJ1-3	TRBV7-2	.
TGTGCCAGCAGCCCGCCAGGGGGTGAAAAACTGTTTTTT	CASSPPGGEKLFF	TRBD1	TRBJ1-4	TRBV5-6	.
TGTGCCAGCAGTGAAACAAGACAGGAAAAGACCCAGTACTTC	CASSETRQEKTQYF	.	TRBJ2-5	TRBV2	.
TGTGCCGCGGGATACGGGACCGGGCAGGTATATGGCTACACCTTC	CAAGYGTGQVYGYTF	.	TRBJ1-2	TRBV10-3	.
TGTGCCACCAGTGATTCCAATAAAGGGACAGGGAGGGATGAGCAGTTCTTC	CATSDSNKGTGRDEQFF	TRBD1	TRBJ2-1	TRBV24-1	.
TGCGCCAGCAGTGACGGCGGGGGGCCCTCCTACAATGAGCAGTTCTTC	CASSDGGGPSYNEQFF	TRBD2	TRBJ2-1	TRBV10-2	.
TGTGCCAGCAGCCAAGACAGCGGGGGGGGTTACGAGACCCAGTACTTC	CASSQDSGGGYETQYF	TRBD2	TRBJ2-5	TRBV4-2	.
TGTGCCACCAGCCTCGGGACAGATTTTTTTGGGGAGCAGTTCTTC	CATSLGTDFFGEQFF	TRBD1	TRBJ2-1	TRBV24-1	.
TGTGCCAGCAGCTTGGAGATACTGGGGGCGCATGGCTACACCTTC	CASSLEILGAHGYTF	.	TRBJ1-2	TRBV5-5	.
TGTGCCAGCAGCTGGGGACAGGTCCACTCCTACGAGCAGTACTTC	CASSWGQVHSYEQYF	TRBD1	TRBJ2-7	TRBV5-6	.
TGTGCCAGTAATAACAGGGGGCGAGCCACTGAAGCTTTCTTT	CASNNRGRATEAFF	TRBD1	TRBJ1-1	TRBV19	few
TGCGCCAGCAGAGCTAGCGGCACAGATACGCAGTATTTT	CASRASGTDTQYF	.	TRBJ2-3	TRBV5-1	.
TGCAGCGCAGGACGGGACAGGGGGCTCGTGACCCAGTACTTC	CSAGRDRGLVTQYF	TRBD1	TRBJ2-5	TRBV29-1	.
TGTGCCAGCAGCCAAGATGCCGCGGTGGGTTACTATGGCTACACCTTC	CASSQDAAVGYYGYTF	.	TRBJ1-2	TRBV3-1/TRBV3-2	once
TGTGCCAGCAGCCAAGATCGGGGGTATCAGCCCCAGCATTTT	CASSQDRGYQPQHF	.	TRBJ1-5	TRBV4-2	few
TGTGCCAGCACCGACGGGAAGGGAGGTAGACGTGAGCTGTTTTTT	CASTDGKGGRRELFF	.	TRBJ1-4	TRBV11-1	once
TGCAACTACAAACTAGGGGAGACCCAGTACTTC	CNYKLGETQYF	.	TRBJ2-5	TRBV29-1	.
TGTGCCAGCAGCAAAGGGGAGGGGTGCACAGATACGCAGTATTTT	CASSKGEGCTDTQYF	.	TRBJ2-3	TRBV21-1	.
TGCGCCAGCAGCGGGACTAGCGGGGGGGCCTACGAGCAGTACTTC	CASSGTSGGAYEQYF	TRBD2	TRBJ2-7	TRBV5-1	once
TGTGCCAGCAAGCCGGGACAGGGACGTGGCTACACCTTC	CASKPGQGRGYTF	TRBD1	TRBJ1-2	TRBV2	.